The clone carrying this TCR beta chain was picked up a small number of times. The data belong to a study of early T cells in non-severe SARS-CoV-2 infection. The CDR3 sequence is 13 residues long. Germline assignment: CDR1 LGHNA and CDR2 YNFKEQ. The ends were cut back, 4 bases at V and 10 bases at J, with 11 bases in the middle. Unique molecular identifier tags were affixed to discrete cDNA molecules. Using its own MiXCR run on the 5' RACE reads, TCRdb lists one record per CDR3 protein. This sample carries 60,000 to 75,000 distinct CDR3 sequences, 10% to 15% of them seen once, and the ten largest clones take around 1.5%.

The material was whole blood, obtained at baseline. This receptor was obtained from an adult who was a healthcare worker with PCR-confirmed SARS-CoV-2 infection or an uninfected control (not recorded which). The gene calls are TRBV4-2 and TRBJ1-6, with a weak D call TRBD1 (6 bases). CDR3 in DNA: TGTGCCAGCAGCCCCGGGACACGGTCACCCCTCCACTTT. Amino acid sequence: CASSPGTRSPLHF.